This TCR beta chain was captured in a study of human T cells and chemical hapten exposure. Study as a whole: 2% DPC was applied to approximately 2 cm by approximately 2 cm of upper inner arm skin for sensitization.

Individual cDNA molecules had unique molecular identifiers attached to them by the library. TCRdb itself ran the RACE reads through MiXCR, one entry per CDR3 protein. The table lists under 200,000 distinct CDR3 sequences, about 14% of them singletons. Germline V gives CDR1 SEHNR, CDR2 FQNEAQ (reference sequence). With 4 bases removed from V and 0 bases from J, the gap between germline ends came to 10 bases. The CDR3 runs 15 residues. Time point meaning: patch test 1, 2 weeks after DPC sensitization. Stated treatment: therapeutic diphenylcyclopropenone sensitization with weekly scalp DPC. Material: whole blood, obtained in connection with sensitization to the hapten diphenylcyclopropenone (DPC). The TCR comes from a woman aged 30 to 39 with alopecia areata. Some clones in this sample may be carry-over from other donors' samples. V usage is TRBV7-9 and J usage is TRBJ1-3, with a weak D call TRBD1 (6 bases). CDR3: CASSSGQASGNTIYF. The DNA for the CDR3 is TGTGCCAGCAGCTCGGGACAAGCCTCTGGAAACACCATATATTTT.